The 11 T cell receptor beta chains below come from one sample, sequenced in a study of CD8 T cells in ankylosing spondylitis. These receptors lack a known antigen. TCRdb independently ran MiXCR on the 5' RACE reads; one entry per CDR3 protein. Of some 400,000 distinct CDR3 sequences in the sample, under 25% were seen once. General study points: Characteristic, it appeared, of ankylosing spondylitis blood was a TCR beta motif of eight or nine highly homologous variants.

Sequencing input: blood, either unsorted or a sorted T cell fraction (not recorded which). These receptors all come from a male donor with ankylosing spondylitis.

V gene TRBV5-1 combines with J gene TRBJ2-3, with TRBD2 identical over 8 bases. Looked up from germline, CDR1 is SGHRS and CDR2 is YFSETQ. The CDR3 has 15 residues. V lost 2 bases, J lost 6 bases, and 8 bases stayed unmatched. CDR3 amino acids: CASSFVTGGSDTQYF. The CDR3 DNA reads TGCGCCAGCAGCTTTGTAACGGGAGGGTCCGATACGCAGTATTTT.

Ten or more counts support this clonotype. The chain is built from TRBV7-9 and TRBJ1-1; D unclear. Germline CDR1 is SEHNR and CDR2 is FQNEAQ (reference sequence). Trimming stripped 5 bases from V and 6 bases from J, with 25 bases between. The CDR3 sequence is 17 residues long. DNA for the CDR3: TGTGCCAGCAGCGGAAGGGATATCTCAAAAACAAACGCTGAAGCTTTCTTT. This encodes CASSGRDISKTNAEAFF. The variable domain in full, completed from reference TRBV7-9 and TRBJ1-1, reads DTGVSQNPRHKITKRGQNVTFRCDPISEHNRLYWYRQTLGQGPEFLTYFQNEAQLEKSRLLSDRFSAERPKGSFSTLEIQRTEQGDSAMYLCASSGRDISKTNAEAFFGQGTRLTVV.

This clonotype was counted many times. The J gene is TRBJ2-7, the V gene TRBV12-3 or TRBV12-4; the match to TRBD1 covers 7 bases. The CDR3 covers 13 residues. With 6 bases clipped from V and 4 bases from J, the junction kept 6 bases outside the gene matches. CDR3 bases: TGTGCCAGCAGACCGGGACAGCATTACGAGCAGTACTTC. Translating gives CASRPGQHYEQYF.

This clonotype was recorded a few times. The chain is built from TRBV18 and TRBJ1-2; D is perhaps TRBD1 (5 bases). V dropped 4 bases and J dropped 3 bases, with 15 bases sitting between them. CDR3 length: 15 amino acids. The germline gives CDR1 KGHSH, CDR2 LQKENI. This CDR3 reads CASSLTRQPDYGYTF. DNA for the CDR3: TGTGCCAGCTCACTTACCCGACAGCCAGACTATGGCTACACCTTC.

The chain couples TRBV5-1 to TRBJ2-2; D ambiguous. The CDR3 sequence is 15 residues long. V was clipped by 2 bases and J by 2 bases, with 10 bases between them. CDR1 and CDR2 (germline): SGHRS, YFSETQ. CDR3 residues: CASSLLQDNTGELFF. CDR3 nucleotides: TGCGCCAGCAGCTTACTCCAGGACAACACCGGGGAGCTGTTTTTT.

This clonotype has at least ten counts. The chain uses TRBV11-2 and TRBJ2-7; TRBD1 aligns across 8 bases. V lost 0 bases, J lost 2 bases, and 3 bases stayed unmatched. The CDR3 is 15 amino acids. The germline V gene has CDR1 SGHAT and CDR2 FQNNGV. In DNA form, the CDR3 reads TGTGCCAGCAGCTTAGAGACAGGGGTAGCCTACGAGCAGTACTTC. Amino acid sequence: CASSLETGVAYEQYF.

The gene calls are TRBV20-1 and TRBJ2-3, with 11 bases identical to TRBD2. The CDR3 spans 15 residues. In germline, CDR1 is DFQATT, CDR2 SNEGSKA (reference sequence). With 5 bases clipped from V and 0 bases from J, the junction kept 4 bases outside the gene matches. CDR3 amino acids: CSASLAGGSTDTQYF. Written as DNA, the CDR3 is TGCAGTGCTTCGCTAGCGGGAGGCAGCACAGATACGCAGTATTTT.

This clonotype was observed a few times. The V gene is TRBV5-5, the J gene TRBJ2-7; possible D gene TRBD1, 6 bases. V shed 1 base and J shed 0 bases, with 11 bases lying between them. Germline lookup yields CDR1 SGHKS and CDR2 YYEKEE (reference sequence). CDR3 length: 15 amino acids. CDR3 region: CASSLRGTSSYEQYF. DNA for the CDR3: TGTGCCAGCAGCTTGAGGGGGACCAGCTCCTACGAGCAGTACTTC.

The J gene is TRBJ2-1, the V gene TRBV28; 7 bases align to TRBD2. The CDR3 runs 16 residues. V shed 4 bases, J shed 8 bases, and the junction held 14 bases outside the gene matches. Per germline, CDR1 MDHEN and CDR2 SYDVKM. CDR3 region: CASSSPGLLRSYEQFF. The CDR3 DNA is TGTGCCAGCAGTTCCCCGGGACTACTAAGAAGCTATGAGCAGTTCTTC.

This clonotype was counted a few times. This sequence joins TRBV19 and TRBJ2-1; 11 bases match TRBD2. V was pared by 2 bases and J by 15 bases, with 3 bases of the junction left unmatched. CDR1 and CDR2 (germline): LNHDA, SQIVND (reference sequence). This CDR3 has 12 amino acids. CDR3 loop: CASSITGLAAFF. The CDR3 bases are TGTGCCAGTAGTATAACGGGACTAGCGGCGTTCTTC. The entire variable domain, with the rest obtained from reference TRBV19 and TRBJ2-1, is as follows: DGGITQSPKYLFRKEGQNVTLSCEQNLNHDAMYWYRQDPGQGLRLIYYSQIVNDFQKGDIAEGYSVSREKKESFPLTVTSAQKNPTAFYLCASSITGLAAFFGPGTRLTVL.

The rearrangement joins TRBV5-6 to TRBJ2-3; 8 bases are shared with TRBD2. V lost 3 bases and J lost 2; bases outside the gene matches: 8. The CDR3 extends over 16 amino acids. Germline values: CDR1 SGHDT, CDR2 YYEEEE. CDR3 DNA: TGTGCCAGCAGCTACCCGGGACTAGGCTCCACAGATACGCAGTATTTT. Translated: CASSYPGLGSTDTQYF.